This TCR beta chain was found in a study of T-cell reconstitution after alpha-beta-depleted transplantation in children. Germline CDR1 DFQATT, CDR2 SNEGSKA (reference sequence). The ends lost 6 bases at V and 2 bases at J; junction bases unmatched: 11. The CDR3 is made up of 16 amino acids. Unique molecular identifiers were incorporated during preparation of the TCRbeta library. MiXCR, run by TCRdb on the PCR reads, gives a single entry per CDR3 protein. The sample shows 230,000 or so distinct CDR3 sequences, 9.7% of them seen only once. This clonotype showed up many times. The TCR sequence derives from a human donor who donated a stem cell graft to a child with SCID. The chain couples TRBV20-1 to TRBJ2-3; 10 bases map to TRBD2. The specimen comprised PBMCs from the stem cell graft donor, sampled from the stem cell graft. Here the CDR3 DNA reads TGCAGTGCGCAAGGCGCTAGCGGGGGTGACACAGATACGCAGTATTTT. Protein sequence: CSAQGASGGDTDTQYF.